This record concerns one T cell receptor (beta chain) sequence. This CDR3 spans 19 amino acids. V shed 5 bases and J 3 bases; nucleotides not matched to a gene: 16. CDR1 is SGHTA, CDR2 FQGNSA, per germline. The entry originates in a study of blood T cell repertoires in COVID-19. About the research overall: The United States, Italy and Spain provided the acute and convalescent COVID-19 samples. Sources were T cells, B-cell-depleted T cells, or PBMCs; the material itself was cDNA or gDNA.

The table came from immunoSEQ multiplex PCR; TCRdb's copy has only in-frame clones and leaves some out. The data hold approximately 190,000 clones, with roughly four fifths observed a single time. The specimen sequenced was peripheral blood. This clonotype was sampled from a human donor with acute or convalescent COVID-19. The donor label of this sample is uncertain. The V and J genes are TRBV7-2 and TRBJ2-7; TRBD2 aligns across 13 bases. CDR3 DNA sequence: TGTGCCAGCAGCCCCCGGTATGCCCGGACTAGCGGGAGTTTCTACGAGCAGTACTTC. This sequence encodes CASSPRYARTSGSFYEQYF.